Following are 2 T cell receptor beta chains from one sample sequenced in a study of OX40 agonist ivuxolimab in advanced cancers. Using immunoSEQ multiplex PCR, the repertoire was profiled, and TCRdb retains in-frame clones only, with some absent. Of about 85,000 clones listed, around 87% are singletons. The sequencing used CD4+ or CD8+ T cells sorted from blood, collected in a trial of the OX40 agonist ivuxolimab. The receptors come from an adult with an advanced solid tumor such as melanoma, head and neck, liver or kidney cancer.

Here the CDR3 DNA reads TGTGCCAGCAGTGCGCGGTACTCTGGGGCCAACGTCCTGACTTTC. Translation gives CASSARYSGANVLTF. The chain is built from TRBV2 and TRBJ2-6, with D hard to call. CDR1 is SNHLY and CDR2 is FYNNEI in the germline V gene. The CDR3 runs to 15 residues. V lost 4 bases and J lost 0, with 7 bases in between.

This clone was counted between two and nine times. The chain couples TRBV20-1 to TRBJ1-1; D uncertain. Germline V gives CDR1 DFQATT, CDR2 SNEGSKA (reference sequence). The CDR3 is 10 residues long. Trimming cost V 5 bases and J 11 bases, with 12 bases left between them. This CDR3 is CSASRIGAFF. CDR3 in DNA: TGCAGTGCTTCCAGGATTGGGGCTTTCTTT.